These 15 T cell receptor beta chains were all obtained from the same sample, sequenced in a study of beta chain features in type 1 diabetes. The sequenced template was cDNA made from the entire isolated RNA. TCRdb's table, derived via immunoSEQ multiplex PCR, lists solely in-frame clones and lacks some. The data show 400,000 to 500,000 clones, with approximately 14% seen just once and around 0.035% held by the top ten. Sequenced sample: naive CD4+ T cells from blood. The receptors shown here come from a man aged 25-45 years in good health.

V usage is TRBV29-1 and J usage is TRBJ1-1; D possibly corresponds to TRBD1 (5 bases). The CDR3 is made up of 16 amino acids. CDR1 SQVTM and CDR2 ANQGSEA come from the germline V gene. V was cut by 0 bases and J by 1 base, with 15 bases left in between. In DNA form, the CDR3 reads TGCAGCGTTGAAGATGCTCCCGGGACTTGGAACACTGAAGCTTTCTTT. Amino acid sequence: CSVEDAPGTWNTEAFF.

This clone has more than one count but fewer than ten. This sample includes further DNA sequences coding for the same CDR3. The chain carries TRBV9 and TRBJ2-2; D ambiguous. The CDR3 is 12 amino acids. Deletions cut 1 base from V and 3 bases from J, with 1 base between. From germline, CDR1 is SGDLS and CDR2 YYNGEE. In DNA form, the CDR3 reads TGTGCCAGCAGCGTATACACCGGGGAGCTGTTTTTT. Protein product: CASSVYTGELFF.

The CDR3 region has the DNA TGTGCCATCAGTGGGACAGCTAATCAGCCCCAGCATTTT. Its protein is CAISGTANQPQHF. The rearrangement uses TRBV10-3 and TRBJ1-5; tentatively, D is TRBD1 (6 bases). CDR3 length: 13 amino acids. The ends were cut back, 4 bases at V and 4 bases at J, with 8 bases in the middle. CDR1 and CDR2 from the germline V gene are ENHRY and SYGVKD.

The sample holds a few counts of this clone. The genes are TRBV6-5 and TRBJ2-2; TRBD1 is a possible D gene (5 bases). The CDR3 has 13 residues. CDR1 and CDR2 (germline): MNHEY, SVGAGI. Trimming took 7 bases from V and 9 from J, leaving 15 bases between them. The CDR3 loop reads CASTLRQSRELFF. The CDR3 coding sequence is TGTGCCAGCACTTTAAGACAGAGCCGGGAGCTGTTTTTT.

In this sample, this clone turned up a few times. The chain combines TRBV15 with TRBJ1-2; 7 bases agree with TRBD1. Germline assignment: CDR1 LNHNV and CDR2 YYDKDF (reference sequence). Trimming removed 1 base from V and 3 bases from J; junction bases left unmatched: 14. The CDR3 consists of 18 residues. The DNA for the CDR3 is TGTGCCACCAGCAGAGTCATTGTAACCGGGACAGCATACTATGGCTACACCTTC. It encodes CATSRVIVTGTAYYGYTF. Filled out from reference TRBV15 and TRBJ1-2, the complete variable domain reads DAMVIQNPRYQVTQFGKPVTLSCSQTLNHNVMYWYQQKSSQAPKLLFHYYDKDFNNEADTPDNFQSRRPNTSFCFLDIRSPGLGDTAMYLCATSRVIVTGTAYYGYTFGSGTRLTVV.

This chain joins TRBV30 and TRBJ1-3; perhaps TRBD1 as D (5 bases). Trimming stripped 2 bases from V and 0 bases from J, with 23 bases between. The CDR3 spans 19 residues. Germline V gene sequence: CDR1 GTSNPN, CDR2 SVGIG (reference sequence). CDR3 in DNA: TGTGCCTGGAGTCAGGGAGGGGCCCACGTCCGGATCTCTGGAAACACCATATATTTT. It codes for CAWSQGGAHVRISGNTIYF.

This chain uses TRBV4-1 with TRBJ2-1; no reliable D call. CDR3 length: 13 amino acids. Trimming took 3 bases from V and 5 from J, leaving 8 bases between them. In germline, CDR1 is MGHRA, CDR2 YSYEKL. DNA of the CDR3: TGCGCCAGCAGCCAGCTCCTCAACAATGAGCAGTTCTTC. Its translation: CASSQLLNNEQFF.

The V gene is TRBV29-1, the J gene TRBJ1-1; the D is unclear. The CDR3 sequence is 16 residues long. CDR1 and CDR2 from the germline V gene are SQVTM and ANQGSEA. Trimming left V 7 bases short and J 4 bases short, with 25 bases between. In DNA, the CDR3 is TGCAGCGGTTCCGGGTCTTACAAACGGGCCTTCACTGAAGCTTTCTTT. As protein: CSGSGSYKRAFTEAFF.

This clone appeared a few times. The chain links TRBV5-1 to TRBJ2-1, with 13 positions matching TRBD2. Germline CDR1 and CDR2: SGHRS and YFSETQ. The ends lost 0 bases at V and 5 bases at J; junction bases unmatched: 2. CDR3 length: 16 amino acids. CDR3 sequence reads: CASSLVTSGGHNEQFF. The CDR3 DNA sequence: TGCGCCAGCAGCTTGGTGACTAGCGGGGGGCACAATGAGCAGTTCTTC.

V gene TRBV14 combines with J gene TRBJ2-5, with TRBD2 identical over 13 bases. The junction had 14 bases not matched to a gene; V was cut back by 0 bases and J by 7 bases. Per germline, CDR1 SGHDN and CDR2 FVKESK. There are 19 residues in the CDR3. CDR3 coding DNA: TGTGCCAGCAGCCAAGATACACTAGCGGGAGGGCCGGCCTTCGGGACCCAGTACTTC. It codes for CASSQDTLAGGPAFGTQYF.

Of note for this clone: Other DNA sequences in this sample translate to the same CDR3. The rearrangement uses TRBV18 and TRBJ2-3; 8 nucleotides agree with TRBD1. CDR3 length equals 16 residues. V shed 4 bases and J 3 bases; nucleotides not matched to a gene: 9. Germline V gene sequence: CDR1 KGHSH, CDR2 LQKENI. DNA for the CDR3: TGTGCCAGCTCACGACGGACAGGGACCGGTACAGATACGCAGTATTTT. Amino acid sequence: CASSRRTGTGTDTQYF.

Only a few counts were recorded for this clone. The chain employs TRBV7-9 and TRBJ1-2; D is ambiguous. Trimming shortened V by 1 base and J by 3 bases, and 6 bases separated the two germline ends. Germline V gene data show CDR1 as SEHNR and CDR2 as FQNEAQ (reference sequence). The CDR3 contains 13 residues. The CDR3 sequence: CASSLDGDYGYTF. The DNA for the CDR3 is TGTGCCAGCAGCTTAGACGGAGACTATGGCTACACCTTC.

The rearrangement uses TRBV14 and TRBJ2-2; D possibly corresponds to TRBD1 (5 bases). Germline CDR1 reads SGHDN; CDR2 reads FVKESK. The CDR3 has 13 amino acids. V was shortened by 4 bases and J by 4 bases, with 7 bases between the two germline ends. CDR3 region: CASSPGFTGELFF. CDR3 nucleotide sequence: TGTGCCAGCAGCCCAGGGTTCACCGGGGAGCTGTTTTTT.

The chain employs TRBV4-3 and TRBJ1-6; perhaps TRBD1 as D (5 bases). With 0 bases removed from V and 10 bases from J, the gap between germline ends came to 7 bases. Germline V lookup: CDR1 LGHNA, CDR2 YSLEER. The CDR3 has 13 amino acids. The CDR3 loop is CASSQDRDSPLHF. Written as DNA, the CDR3 is TGCGCCAGCAGCCAAGATAGGGACTCACCCCTCCACTTT.

This clone was counted a few times. The chain employs TRBV25-1 and TRBJ2-2, with 9 bases fitting TRBD2. The J segment lost 4 bases and the V segment lost 4 bases, leaving 7 bases of the junction unmatched. This CDR3 comprises 16 residues. In germline, CDR1 is MGHDK, CDR2 SYGVNS. CDR3 in DNA: TGTGCCAGCAGTGCATCTCTAGCGGGGCCCACCGGGGAGCTGTTTTTT. Its translation is CASSASLAGPTGELFF.